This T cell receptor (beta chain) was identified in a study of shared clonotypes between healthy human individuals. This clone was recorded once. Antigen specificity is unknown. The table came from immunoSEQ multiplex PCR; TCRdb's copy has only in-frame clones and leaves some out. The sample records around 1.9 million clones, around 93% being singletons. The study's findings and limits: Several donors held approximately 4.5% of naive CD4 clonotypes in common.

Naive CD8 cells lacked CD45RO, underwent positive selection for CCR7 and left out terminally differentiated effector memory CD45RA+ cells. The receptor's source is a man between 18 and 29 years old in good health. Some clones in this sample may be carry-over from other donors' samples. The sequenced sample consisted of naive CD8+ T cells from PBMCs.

The CDR3 nucleotides read TGTGCCAGCATCCAACCGGACACTTCTAACTATGGCTACACCTTC. Protein product: CASIQPDTSNYGYTF. The chain has TRBV2 and TRBJ1-2, with a weak D call TRBD1 (5 bases). CDR3 length equals 15 residues. V lost 7 bases to trimming and J lost 0 bases, with 15 bases between them. Germline assignment: CDR1 SNHLY and CDR2 FYNNEI. Combining the CDR3 with reference TRBV2 and TRBJ1-2 gives the whole variable domain EPEVTQTPSHQVTQMGQEVILRCVPISNHLYFYWYRQILGQKVEFLVSFYNNEISEKSEIFDDQFSVERPDGSNFTLKIRSTKLEDSAMYFCASIQPDTSNYGYTFGSGTRLTVV.